Below, one T cell receptor (beta chain) is given with its context. Antigen specificity is unknown. This sample was included in a study of blood T cells in healthy people across ages. Study-wide points: Unsorted PBMCs prevented conclusive naive versus antigen-experienced comparison.

Then a second PCR, running roughly 7 to 11 cycles, was carried out with a sample-barcoded 5' primer and a J-beta primer mix. Using its own MiXCR run on the 5' RACE reads, TCRdb lists one record per CDR3 protein. The sample holds about 730,000 distinct CDR3 sequences, around 46% seen once. With each sample, at least 6 micrograms of total RNA were extracted. Germline V gene sequence: CDR1 SGHDN, CDR2 FVKESK. V dropped 4 bases and J dropped 0 bases, with 12 bases sitting between them. The CDR3 consists of 15 residues. The genes are TRBV14 and TRBJ1-1; TRBD1 is a possible D gene (5 bases). The clonotype comes from a woman in her sixties or seventies in good health. The sample comprised blood. CDR3 sequence reads: CASSPQGHLNTEAFF. CDR3 bases: TGTGCCAGCAGCCCCCAAGGACACTTGAACACTGAAGCTTTCTTT.